This T cell receptor (beta chain) is drawn from a study of blood T cell repertoires in COVID-19. Study summary: Spain, Italy and the United States supplied samples that represented acute and convalescent COVID-19.

CDR3 size: 12 residues. V was shortened by 5 bases and J by 7 bases, with 12 bases between the two germline ends. In the study's own analysis: Reference gene primer amplification in the assay estimated nucleated cell counts. Sequencing used immunoSEQ multiplex PCR; TCRdb keeps in-frame clones, though not all of them. V and J calls and clone size are those listed in that table; D and trimming were worked out from the DNA. Of 23,000 or so clones in the sample, approximately 92% were seen once. J is TRBJ2-7 and V is TRBV12-3 or TRBV12-4; D is uncertain. Sequenced input: peripheral blood. This receptor was taken from a woman aged 70-85 years with active COVID-19. The CDR3 loop is CASSPGAGEQYF. In nucleotides, the CDR3 is TGTGCCAGCAGTCCTGGAGCTGGTGAGCAGTACTTC.